Each of the 28 T cell receptor beta chains below was sequenced from the same sample in a study of patients and donors after allogeneic stem cell transplantation. From the RT-PCR reads, TCRdb called clonotypes with MiXCR, one entry per CDR3 protein. The data show 200,000 to 250,000 distinct CDR3 sequences, with 13% to 15% seen just once and around a tenth held by the top ten. The sequenced material came from blood, either unsorted or a sorted T cell fraction (not recorded which). The receptor source for this set is a human donor who was either an allogeneic HSCT recipient or a stem cell or donor lymphocyte infusion donor (not recorded which). It is not recorded whose cells these are; they may come from a transplant donor.

The genes are TRBV4-2 and TRBJ2-7; 7 bases match TRBD2. This CDR3 is built from 17 residues. CDR1 and CDR2 (germline): LGHNA, YNFKEQ. V was pared by 0 bases and J by 5 bases, with 13 bases of the junction left unmatched. In DNA, the CDR3 is TGTGCCAGCAGCCAAGACTTTGGGGGAGGGCCCAGGAACGAGCAGTACTTC. Protein: CASSQDFGGGPRNEQYF.

This clonotype was recorded many times. The genes are TRBV5-1 and TRBJ2-1; 11 bases are shared with TRBD1. CDR3 size: 15 residues. Germline V gene data show CDR1 as SGHRS and CDR2 as YFSETQ. The J segment lost 6 bases and the V segment lost 1 base, leaving 3 bases of the junction unmatched. This CDR3 is CASSLTGTGGNEQFF. Written as DNA, the CDR3 is TGCGCCAGCAGCTTGACCGGGACAGGGGGCAATGAGCAGTTCTTC. Full variable domain (remainder filled in from reference TRBV5-1 and TRBJ2-1): KAGVTQTPRYLIKTRGQQVTLSCSPISGHRSVSWYQQTPGQGLQFLFEYFSETQRNKGNFPGRFSGRQFSNSRSEMNVSTLELGDSALYLCASSLTGTGGNEQFFGPGTRLTVL.

There are a few counts of this clonotype. J is TRBJ2-5 and V is TRBV7-9, with unresolved D. Trimming took off 7 bases at V and 6 bases at J, with 12 bases between the two ends. The CDR3 totals 12 residues. Germline V CDR1 and CDR2: SEHNR, FQNEAQ (reference sequence). The CDR3 DNA is TGTGCCAGCACCTCTTTGATAAAGACCCAGTACTTC. Its protein product is CASTSLIKTQYF.

The V gene is TRBV5-6, the J gene TRBJ2-3, with no clear D. The CDR3 extends over 14 amino acids. In germline, CDR1 is SGHDT, CDR2 YYEEEE. Trimming pared 4 bases from V and 4 bases from J, leaving 13 bases between. CDR3 sequence: CASSVVSYSDTQYF. For the CDR3, the DNA is TGTGCCAGCAGCGTAGTTAGTTACTCAGATACGCAGTATTTT.

This clonotype was recorded at least ten times. The V call is TRBV29-1, the J call TRBJ1-2, with TRBD1 matching over 8 bases. V dropped 4 bases and J dropped 7; count of bases not matched to a gene: 5. The length of the CDR3 is 12 residues. Germline-derived CDR1 and CDR2 are SQVTM and ANQGSEA. The chain's CDR3 is CSVGGQGGGYTF. CDR3 nucleotides: TGCAGCGTTGGAGGACAGGGAGGTGGCTACACCTTC.

The chain couples TRBV20-1 to TRBJ1-2, with unresolved D. Germline values: CDR1 DFQATT, CDR2 SNEGSKA (reference sequence). With 2 bases removed from V and 4 bases from J, the gap between germline ends came to 8 bases. The CDR3 loop spans 12 amino acids. The CDR3 DNA follows: TGCAGTGCTAGAATAGGAGGCTATGGCTACACCTTC. Its translation: CSARIGGYGYTF.

The chain is built from TRBV12-3 or TRBV12-4 and TRBJ2-5; weak D call: TRBD2 (5 bases). This CDR3 comprises 17 residues. V was clipped by 6 bases and J by 2 bases, with 22 bases between them. CDR3: CASSFTLSAWEQETQYF. CDR3 sequence (DNA): TGTGCCAGCAGCTTTACCCTCTCGGCCTGGGAGCAAGAGACCCAGTACTTC.

The chain has TRBV19 and TRBJ1-2; D uncertain. CDR1 and CDR2 from the germline V gene are LNHDA and SQIVND (reference sequence). V lost 7 bases, J lost 2 bases, and 14 bases lay in between. The CDR3 runs 14 residues. CDR3 loop: CASNPALGNYGYTF. In nucleotides, the CDR3 is TGTGCCAGTAATCCCGCCTTGGGCAACTATGGCTACACCTTC.

This sequence joins TRBV6-1 and TRBJ2-2; 7 nucleotides match TRBD1. Germline V gene lookup returns CDR1 MNHNS and CDR2 SASEGT. The CDR3 has 16 residues. The V segment lost 2 bases and the J segment 6 bases; nucleotides outside the gene matches: 9. The CDR3 reads CASSEFAIGGPGELFF. In nucleotides, the CDR3 is TGTGCCAGCAGTGAATTCGCGATAGGGGGCCCCGGGGAGCTGTTTTTT.

The genes are TRBV20-1 and TRBJ2-7; 7 nucleotides line up with TRBD2. With V trimmed by 1 base and J by 5 bases, 2 bases remained unmatched. The germline V gene has CDR1 DFQATT and CDR2 SNEGSKA (reference sequence). CDR3 size: 12 residues. The CDR3 region is CSARVTSDEQYF. The CDR3 DNA follows: TGCAGTGCTAGAGTCACTAGCGACGAGCAGTACTTC.

V usage is TRBV5-4 and J usage is TRBJ2-5; 10 bases align to TRBD1. Germline V gene data show CDR1 as SGHNT and CDR2 as YYREEE (reference sequence). There are 12 residues in the CDR3. V dropped 9 bases and J dropped 3; count of bases not matched to a gene: 2. CDR3: CAIGTGEETQYF. In DNA, the CDR3 is TGTGCCATTGGGACAGGGGAAGAGACCCAGTACTTC.

This rearrangement joins TRBV27 to TRBJ1-2, with D uncertain. Per germline, CDR1 MNHEY and CDR2 SMNVEV (reference sequence). V lost 7 bases and J 4 bases, leaving 7 bases between the germline ends. The CDR3 has 11 amino acids. For the CDR3, the DNA is TGTGCCAGCAAGAACGGCTATGGCTACACCTTC. Its protein product is CASKNGYGYTF.

This clonotype was observed many times. CDR3 bases: TGTGCCAGCAGTTACACCCTAGGACAGGGTGCCACCTACGAGCAGTACTTC. This sequence encodes CASSYTLGQGATYEQYF. The rearrangement joins TRBV6-2 or TRBV6-3 to TRBJ2-7; TRBD1 matches 8 bases. The CDR3 sequence is 17 residues long. V shed 2 bases, J shed 2 bases, and the junction held 11 bases outside the gene matches. CDR1 and CDR2 (germline): MNHEY, SVGEGT.

CDR3 sequence reads: CASSARTANTEAFF. Written as DNA, the CDR3 is TGTGCCAGCAGTGCCCGGACAGCGAACACTGAAGCTTTCTTT. The V call is TRBV25-1, the J call TRBJ1-1; D possibly corresponds to TRBD1 (6 bases). The ends were cut back, 4 bases at V and 1 base at J, with 10 bases in the middle. The CDR3 runs to 14 residues. Germline V gene data show CDR1 as MGHDK and CDR2 as SYGVNS. The complete variable domain, with remaining parts taken from reference TRBV25-1 and TRBJ1-1, reads EADIYQTPRYLVIGTGKKITLECSQTMGHDKMYWYQQDPGMELHLIHYSYGVNSTEKGDLSSESTVSRIRTEHFPLTLESARPSHTSQYLCASSARTANTEAFFGQGTRLTVV.

This clonotype was detected only a few times. V gene TRBV15 combines with J gene TRBJ1-2; D gene ambiguous. Germline CDR1 reads LNHNV; CDR2 reads YYDKDF (reference sequence). This CDR3 is built from 14 residues. V lost 0 bases, J lost 3 bases, and 8 bases lay in between. CDR3: CATSRDRADYGYTF. The CDR3 DNA follows: TGTGCCACCAGCAGAGATCGGGCAGACTATGGCTACACCTTC.

This clonotype was seen a handful of times. V and J are TRBV6-1 and TRBJ1-1; D gene uncertain. The CDR3 runs 13 residues. V was pared by 8 bases and J by 6 bases, with 16 bases between. Germline values: CDR1 MNHNS, CDR2 SASEGT. CDR3 protein: CASAEKGGSEAFF. Written as DNA, the CDR3 is TGTGCCAGCGCCGAAAAGGGTGGTTCTGAAGCTTTCTTT.

The rearrangement joins TRBV12-3 or TRBV12-4 to TRBJ2-5; D is possibly TRBD1 or TRBD2 (5 bases each). The CDR3 covers 13 residues. Trimming pared 6 bases from V and 1 base from J, leaving 9 bases between. CDR3 nucleotides: TGTGCCAGCAGCCGGGGCCGCCAAGAGACCCAGTACTTC. It translates to CASSRGRQETQYF.

There are many counts of this clonotype. The chain employs TRBV7-9 and TRBJ1-1; D unclear. The CDR3 is made up of 16 amino acids. The V end was cut by 7 bases, the J end by 5 bases, with 23 bases between. CDR1 is SEHNR and CDR2 is FQNEAQ in the germline V gene (reference sequence). CDR3 sequence reads: CASTLAPLVSRTEAFF. The CDR3 region has the DNA TGTGCCAGCACCCTAGCCCCACTCGTTTCGAGGACTGAAGCTTTCTTT.

A word on this clonotype: At one end the junction does not follow the germline gene, possibly because of a read error. The chain combines TRBV5-1 with TRBJ2-7, with 9 bases identical to TRBD1. The CDR3 length is 16 residues. Germline CDR1 is SGHRS and CDR2 is YFSETQ. The CDR3 DNA is TGCGCCAGCAGCCCTTTAATGGGACAGGGTTCCTACGAGCTGTACTTC. As protein: CASSPLMGQGSYELYF.

The chain recombines TRBV5-5 with TRBJ2-1, with unresolved D. Trimming stripped 0 bases from V and 3 bases from J, with 10 bases between. The V gene's germline CDR1 is SGHKS and CDR2 YYEKEE (reference sequence). The length of the CDR3 is 15 residues. CDR3 DNA: TGTGCCAGCAGCTTGGGCCCGGAACTCTACAATGAGCAGTTCTTC. Its protein product is CASSLGPELYNEQFF. The whole variable domain, filled in from reference TRBV5-5 and TRBJ2-1, reads DAGVTQSPTHLIKTRGQQVTLRCSPISGHKSVSWYQQVLGQGPQFIFQYYEKEERGRGNFPDRFSARQFPNYSSELNVNALLLGDSALYLCASSLGPELYNEQFFGPGTRLTVL.

Comment on this clonotype: A clone one base away is much larger, so this may be a read error. The chain joins TRBV7-3 to TRBJ2-5, with 7 bases aligning to TRBD2. Per the germline V gene, CDR1 is SGHTA and CDR2 is FQGTGA. Losses at the gene ends were 5 bases for V and 3 bases for J; bases not matched to a gene: 9. CDR3 size: 15 residues. CDR3: CASSLSGTNEETQYF. CDR3 nucleotide sequence: TGTGCCAGCAGCCTTTCCGGGACTAACGAAGAGACCCAGTACTTC.

This clonotype appeared a few times. V usage is TRBV5-1 and J usage is TRBJ2-5; 8 nucleotides match TRBD1. V lost 6 bases to trimming and J lost 4 bases; unmatched junction nucleotides: 14. The CDR3 is made up of 16 amino acids. Germline CDR1 SGHRS, CDR2 YFSETQ. The CDR3 nucleotides are TGCGCCAGCACTAAAAACGACAGGGGCTCGGGAGAGACCCAGTACTTC. Translation gives CASTKNDRGSGETQYF.

There are a few counts of this clonotype. This chain joins TRBV4-1 and TRBJ2-3; D gene ambiguous. CDR3 length: 14 residues. With 3 bases removed from V and 6 bases from J, the gap between germline ends came to 13 bases. Looked up from germline, CDR1 is MGHRA and CDR2 is YSYEKL. The chain's CDR3 is CASSQASSRDTQYF. CDR3 DNA: TGCGCCAGCAGCCAGGCGTCCTCCCGGGATACGCAGTATTTT.

This clonotype was picked up many times. The rearrangement uses TRBV12-3 or TRBV12-4 and TRBJ2-5; the match to TRBD2 covers 8 bases. V was pared by 6 bases and J by 2 bases, with 8 bases of the junction left unmatched. The CDR3 runs to 15 residues. The CDR3 DNA follows: TGTGCCAGCAGGCGGGGTAGCGGGGATCAAGAGACCCAGTACTTC. Translation: CASRRGSGDQETQYF.

V and J are TRBV15 and TRBJ1-1; D is possibly TRBD1 (5 bases). The germline V gene encodes CDR1 LNHNV and CDR2 YYDKDF (reference sequence). The CDR3 extends over 14 amino acids. V dropped 5 bases and J dropped 3 bases, with 13 bases sitting between them. CDR3: CATSFPRGDTEAFF. CDR3 nucleotide sequence: TGTGCCACCAGCTTTCCTAGAGGGGACACTGAAGCTTTCTTT.

In this sample, this clonotype turned up a few times. The chain is built from TRBV6-1 and TRBJ2-1, with TRBD2 as a possible D gene (5 bases). The germline V gene encodes CDR1 MNHNS and CDR2 SASEGT. V lost 1 base and J 9 bases, leaving 10 bases between the germline ends. The CDR3 is 13 residues long. CDR3 protein: CASSEGGWGEQFF. As DNA, the CDR3 is TGTGCCAGCAGTGAAGGCGGGTGGGGTGAGCAGTTCTTC.

The genes are TRBV30 and TRBJ1-2; 9 positions match TRBD1. This CDR3 is built from 14 residues. J was trimmed by 8 bases and V by 2 bases; bases with no gene match: 9. CDR1 and CDR2 (germline): GTSNPN, SVGIG (reference sequence). CDR3 sequence: CAWSSQGARIGYTF. Written as DNA, the CDR3 is TGTGCCTGGAGTTCACAGGGGGCGCGGATCGGCTACACCTTC.

V is TRBV19 and J is TRBJ1-1, with 8 positions matching TRBD1. CDR3 size: 14 residues. CDR1 and CDR2 (germline): LNHDA, SQIVND (reference sequence). Trimming took 4 bases from V and 6 from J; bases not matched to a gene: 7. The CDR3 reads CASSKTPTGAEAFF. The CDR3 DNA reads as TGTGCCAGTAGTAAAACACCGACAGGGGCTGAAGCTTTCTTT.